Listed below are T cell receptor beta chains from one sample, sequenced in a study of post-analysis software for immune sequencing data. TCRdb redid the calling of the PCR reads with MiXCR, one entry per CDR3 protein. This table has 750,000 to 950,000 distinct CDR3 sequences, about 50% appearing once. Source material: blood. Every receptor here comes from a girl between 5 and 17 years old with multiple sclerosis. Both conserved end residues are part of each CDR3. Fields, in order: CDR3 protein, CDR3 DNA, V gene, J gene, clone size, D gene. The D gene is left open where the match is weak. For some rows the clone size is stated as once, few or many, or as a class when expanded; others skip it.

cdr3_aa: CATSDRRDTQYF; cdr3_nt: TGTGCCACCAGTGACAGGAGGGATACGCAGTATTTT; v_call: TRBV24-1; j_call: TRBJ2-3; clone_size: once; d_call: NA
cdr3_aa: CASSLKWAPGLAGVEQYF; cdr3_nt: TGTGCCAGCAGCTTAAAGTGGGCCCCGGGACTAGCGGGAGTCGAGCAGTACTTC; v_call: TRBV7-2; j_call: TRBJ2-7; clone_size: NA; d_call: TRBD2
cdr3_aa: CSAMLAGAYEQYF; cdr3_nt: TGCAGTGCAATGCTAGCGGGAGCCTACGAGCAGTACTTC; v_call: TRBV20-1; j_call: TRBJ2-7; clone_size: NA; d_call: TRBD2
cdr3_aa: CASSQIGTGTGANVLTF; cdr3_nt: TGTGCCAGCAGCCAAATCGGGACAGGGACGGGGGCCAACGTCCTGACTTTC; v_call: TRBV7-6; j_call: TRBJ2-6; clone_size: NA; d_call: TRBD1
cdr3_aa: CASSQRTLASYGYTF; cdr3_nt: TGTGCCAGCAGCCAAAGGACACTGGCTAGCTATGGCTACACCTTC; v_call: TRBV3-1; j_call: TRBJ1-2; clone_size: NA; d_call: NA
cdr3_aa: CSALRGSNYGYTF; cdr3_nt: TGCAGCGCCCTCAGGGGCTCTAACTATGGCTACACCTTC; v_call: TRBV29-1; j_call: TRBJ1-2; clone_size: NA; d_call: NA
cdr3_aa: CATSRDYVGRWTGGGQETQYF; cdr3_nt: TGTGCCACCAGCAGAGATTATGTGGGAAGGTGGACAGGCGGGGGGCAAGAGACCCAGTACTTC; v_call: TRBV15; j_call: TRBJ2-5; clone_size: few; d_call: NA
cdr3_aa: CASSLGGTGANSPLHF; cdr3_nt: TGTGCCAGCAGCTTAGGCGGGACAGGTGCTAATTCACCCCTCCACTTT; v_call: TRBV7-2; j_call: TRBJ1-6; clone_size: NA; d_call: TRBD1
cdr3_aa: CASSLGLGGGQSEQFF; cdr3_nt: TGTGCCAGCAGTTTGGGGCTGGGCGGGGGGCAGAGTGAGCAGTTCTTC; v_call: TRBV12-3/TRBV12-4; j_call: TRBJ2-1; clone_size: NA; d_call: TRBD2
cdr3_aa: CASTKGQGIYEQYF; cdr3_nt: TGTGCCAGCACCAAAGGACAGGGGATCTACGAGCAGTACTTC; v_call: TRBV6-6; j_call: TRBJ2-7; clone_size: few; d_call: TRBD1
cdr3_aa: CASSLFSHHEQFF; cdr3_nt: TGTGCCAGCAGTTTATTTTCCCACCATGAGCAGTTCTTC; v_call: TRBV28; j_call: TRBJ2-1; clone_size: once; d_call: NA
cdr3_aa: CASGVRLQGRTSYNEQFF; cdr3_nt: TGTGCCAGCGGGGTCCGTTTGCAGGGGCGGACCTCCTACAATGAGCAGTTCTTC; v_call: TRBV3-1; j_call: TRBJ2-1; clone_size: NA; d_call: NA
cdr3_aa: CASSPQWGDPEYNEQFF; cdr3_nt: TGTGCCAGCAGCCCTCAGTGGGGGGACCCGGAGTACAATGAGCAGTTCTTC; v_call: TRBV7-9; j_call: TRBJ2-1; clone_size: NA; d_call: NA
cdr3_aa: CASSLGLTAGGPIDTQYF; cdr3_nt: TGTGCCAGCAGCTTAGGGCTCACAGCGGGGGGGCCAATAGATACGCAGTATTTT; v_call: TRBV7-2; j_call: TRBJ2-3; clone_size: once; d_call: TRBD2
cdr3_aa: CATSRPGTGPNEQYF; cdr3_nt: TGTGCCACCAGCAGGCCAGGGACAGGGCCCAACGAGCAGTACTTC; v_call: TRBV15; j_call: TRBJ2-7; clone_size: NA; d_call: TRBD1
cdr3_aa: CSVVFTTDTQYF; cdr3_nt: TGCAGCGTTGTGTTTACCACAGATACGCAGTATTTT; v_call: TRBV29-1; j_call: TRBJ2-3; clone_size: NA; d_call: NA
cdr3_aa: CASRETRAVQETQYF; cdr3_nt: TGTGCCAGCAGAGAGACCCGCGCCGTACAGGAGACCCAGTACTTC; v_call: TRBV6-1; j_call: TRBJ2-5; clone_size: few; d_call: NA
cdr3_aa: CASSPPLATQYF; cdr3_nt: TGTGCCAGCTCACCACCCTTGGCAACTCAGTACTTC; v_call: TRBV18; j_call: TRBJ2-4; clone_size: NA; d_call: NA
cdr3_aa: CASSPWIGAAPRSTDTQYF; cdr3_nt: TGTGCCAGCAGCCCGTGGATCGGAGCGGCACCCCGTAGCACAGATACGCAGTATTTT; v_call: TRBV6-2/TRBV6-3; j_call: TRBJ2-3; clone_size: NA; d_call: NA